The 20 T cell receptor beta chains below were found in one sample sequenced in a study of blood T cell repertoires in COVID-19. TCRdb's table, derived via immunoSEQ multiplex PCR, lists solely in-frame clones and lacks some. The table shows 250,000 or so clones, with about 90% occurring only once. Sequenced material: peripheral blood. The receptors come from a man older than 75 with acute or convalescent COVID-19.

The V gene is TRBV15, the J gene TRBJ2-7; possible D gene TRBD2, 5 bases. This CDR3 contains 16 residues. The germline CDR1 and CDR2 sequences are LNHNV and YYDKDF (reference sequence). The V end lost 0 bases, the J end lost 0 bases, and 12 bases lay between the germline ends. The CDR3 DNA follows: TGTGCCACCAGCAGAGATCGGGGTGTCAGCTCCTACGAGCAGTACTTC. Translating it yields CATSRDRGVSSYEQYF.

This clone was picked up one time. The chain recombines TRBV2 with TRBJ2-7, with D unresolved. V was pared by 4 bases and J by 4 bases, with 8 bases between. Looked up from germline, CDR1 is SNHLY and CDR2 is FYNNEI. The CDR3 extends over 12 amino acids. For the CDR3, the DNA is TGTGCCAGCAGTGTTTTTCCTTACGAGCAGTACTTC. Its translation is CASSVFPYEQYF.

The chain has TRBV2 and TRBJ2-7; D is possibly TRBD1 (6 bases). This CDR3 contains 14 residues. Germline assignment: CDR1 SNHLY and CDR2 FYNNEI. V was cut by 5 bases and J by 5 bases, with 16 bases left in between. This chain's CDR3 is CASSLQGLSDEQYF. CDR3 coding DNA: TGTGCCAGCAGTCTACAGGGCCTGTCCGACGAGCAGTACTTC.

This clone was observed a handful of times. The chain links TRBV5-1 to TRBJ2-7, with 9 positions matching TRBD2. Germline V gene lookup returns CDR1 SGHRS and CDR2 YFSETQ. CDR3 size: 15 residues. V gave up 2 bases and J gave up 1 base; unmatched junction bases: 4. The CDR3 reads CASSLYSGGSYEQYF. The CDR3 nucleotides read TGCGCCAGCAGCTTATATAGCGGGGGTTCCTACGAGCAGTACTTC.

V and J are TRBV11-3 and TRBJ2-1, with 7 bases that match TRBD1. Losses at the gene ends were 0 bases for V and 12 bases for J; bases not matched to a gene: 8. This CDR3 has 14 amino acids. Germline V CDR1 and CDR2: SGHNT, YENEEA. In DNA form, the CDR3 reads TGTGCCAGCAGCTTAGATCGCGACAGGGAGTCGCAGTTCTTC. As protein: CASSLDRDRESQFF.

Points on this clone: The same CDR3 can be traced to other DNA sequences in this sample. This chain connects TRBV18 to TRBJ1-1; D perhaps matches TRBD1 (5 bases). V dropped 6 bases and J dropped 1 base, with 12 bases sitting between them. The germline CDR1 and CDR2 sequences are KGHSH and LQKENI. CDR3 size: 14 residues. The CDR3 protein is CASSPQGGNTEAFF. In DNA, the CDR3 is TGTGCCAGCTCTCCCCAGGGAGGGAACACTGAAGCTTTCTTT. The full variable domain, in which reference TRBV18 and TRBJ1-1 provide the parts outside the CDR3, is NAGVMQNPRHLVRRRGQEARLRCSPMKGHSHVYWYRQLPEEGLKFMVYLQKENIIDESGMPKERFSAEFPKEGPSILRIQQVVRGDSAAYFCASSPQGGNTEAFFGQGTRLTVV.

The CDR3 here is CASSPEGTAQGSPLHF. The CDR3 DNA reads TGTGCCAGCTCACCCGAGGGGACAGCTCAGGGTTCACCCCTCCACTTT. The J gene is TRBJ1-6, the V gene TRBV18, with TRBD1 identical over 7 bases. The CDR3 length is 16 residues. The ends lost 3 bases at V and 9 bases at J; junction bases unmatched: 11. Germline CDR1 KGHSH, CDR2 LQKENI.

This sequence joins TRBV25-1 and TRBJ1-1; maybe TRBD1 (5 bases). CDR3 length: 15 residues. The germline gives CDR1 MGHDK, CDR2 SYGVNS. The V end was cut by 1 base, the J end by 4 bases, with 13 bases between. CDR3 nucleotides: TGTGCCAGCAGTGAATTCAGGGATCCCATCACTGAAGCTTTCTTT. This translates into CASSEFRDPITEAFF.

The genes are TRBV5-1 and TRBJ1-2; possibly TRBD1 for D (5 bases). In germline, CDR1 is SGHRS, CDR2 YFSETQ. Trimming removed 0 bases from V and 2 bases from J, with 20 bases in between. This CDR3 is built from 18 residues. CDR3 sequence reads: CASSLGPPGRGQNYGYTF. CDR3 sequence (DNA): TGCGCCAGCAGCTTGGGCCCCCCCGGAAGGGGTCAAAACTATGGCTACACCTTC.

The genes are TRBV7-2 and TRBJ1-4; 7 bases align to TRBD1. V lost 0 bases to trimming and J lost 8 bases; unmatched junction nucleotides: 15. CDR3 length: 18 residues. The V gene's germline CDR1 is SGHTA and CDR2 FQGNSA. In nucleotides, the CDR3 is TGTGCCAGCAGCTTAGCACCATCGACAGGGACGGCGCGGGAAAAACTGTTTTTT. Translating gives CASSLAPSTGTAREKLFF.

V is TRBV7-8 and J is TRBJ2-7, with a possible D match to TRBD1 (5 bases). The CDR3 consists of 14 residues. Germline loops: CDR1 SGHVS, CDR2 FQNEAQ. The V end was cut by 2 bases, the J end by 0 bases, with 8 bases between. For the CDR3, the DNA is TGTGCCAGCAGCTTAAACAGGTTCTCCTACGAGCAGTACTTC. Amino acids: CASSLNRFSYEQYF.

CDR3 sequence: CASSQRNTEAFF. The CDR3 DNA reads TGTGCCAGCAGCCAGAGGAACACTGAAGCTTTCTTT. The chain employs TRBV3-1 (or the pseudogene TRBV3-2) and TRBJ1-1, with D hard to call. V lost 3 bases and J 1 base, leaving 3 bases between the germline ends. The CDR3 runs 12 residues. Germline CDR1 LGHDT, CDR2 YNNKEL (reference sequence).

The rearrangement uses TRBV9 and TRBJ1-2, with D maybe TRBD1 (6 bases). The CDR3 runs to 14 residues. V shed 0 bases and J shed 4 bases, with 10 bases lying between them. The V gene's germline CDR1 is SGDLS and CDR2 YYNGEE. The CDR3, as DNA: TGTGCCAGCAGCGTAGTGGAAGGGGGCTATGGCTACACCTTC. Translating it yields CASSVVEGGYGYTF.

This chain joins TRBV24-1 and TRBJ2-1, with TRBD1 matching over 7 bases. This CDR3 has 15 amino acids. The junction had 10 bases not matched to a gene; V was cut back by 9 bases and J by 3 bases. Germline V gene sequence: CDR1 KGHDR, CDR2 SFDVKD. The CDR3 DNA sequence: TGTGCCACCGGCTCCGGGACAGCTTTCTACAATGAGCAGTTCTTC. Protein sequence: CATGSGTAFYNEQFF.

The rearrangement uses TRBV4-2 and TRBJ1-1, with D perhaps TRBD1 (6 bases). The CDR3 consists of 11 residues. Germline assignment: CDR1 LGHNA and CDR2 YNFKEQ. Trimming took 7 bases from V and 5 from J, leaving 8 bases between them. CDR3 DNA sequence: TGTGCCAGCACCAGGGGTACTGAAGCTTTCTTT. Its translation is CASTRGTEAFF.

CDR3 protein: CASSYREGKLFF. For the CDR3, the DNA is TGTGCCAGCAGTTACAGGGAGGGAAAACTGTTTTTT. The chain recombines TRBV6-5 with TRBJ1-4; D remains unclear. Trimming shortened V by 2 bases and J by 10 bases, and 8 bases separated the two germline ends. This CDR3 has 12 amino acids. CDR1 and CDR2 (germline): MNHEY, SVGAGI.

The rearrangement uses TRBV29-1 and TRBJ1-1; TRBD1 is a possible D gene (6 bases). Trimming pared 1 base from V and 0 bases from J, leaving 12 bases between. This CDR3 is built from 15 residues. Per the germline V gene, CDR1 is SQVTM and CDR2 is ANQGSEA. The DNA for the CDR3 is TGCAGCGTTGAAGGGAGCAGGGGTTTGAACACTGAAGCTTTCTTT. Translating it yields CSVEGSRGLNTEAFF.

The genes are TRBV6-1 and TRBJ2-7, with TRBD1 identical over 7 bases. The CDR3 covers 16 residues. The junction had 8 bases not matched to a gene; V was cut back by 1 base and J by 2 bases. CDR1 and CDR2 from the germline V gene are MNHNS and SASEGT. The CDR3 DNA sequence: TGTGCCAGCAGTGAAGTCAGGGGGTCGCTTGCCTACGAGCAGTACTTC. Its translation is CASSEVRGSLAYEQYF.

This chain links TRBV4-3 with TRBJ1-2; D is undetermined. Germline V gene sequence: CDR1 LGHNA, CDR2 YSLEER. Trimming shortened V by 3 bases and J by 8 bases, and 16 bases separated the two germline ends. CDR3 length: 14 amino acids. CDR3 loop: CASSHFGKGEGYTF. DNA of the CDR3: TGCGCCAGCAGCCACTTCGGGAAGGGAGAAGGCTACACCTTC.

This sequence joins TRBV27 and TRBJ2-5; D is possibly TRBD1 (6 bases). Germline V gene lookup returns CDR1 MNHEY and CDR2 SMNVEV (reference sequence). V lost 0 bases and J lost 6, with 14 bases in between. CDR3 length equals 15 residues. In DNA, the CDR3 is TGTGCCAGCAGTTTATCGAGGCTGGGGGCGAAGACCCAGTACTTC. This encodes CASSLSRLGAKTQYF.